A single sample gave rise to the 10 T cell receptor beta chains below, sequenced in a study of T cell repertoires in cytomegalovirus infection. MiXCR was run by TCRdb on the reads, yielding one entry per CDR3 protein. The sample carries around 750,000 distinct CDR3 sequences, around a third recorded once. Their specific antigens are unknown. Source: cultured CD8+ T cells from PBMCs, taken from culture after CMV antigen stimulation. The source of these receptors is a human donor in good health (CMV status not recorded). Some clones in this sample may be carry-over from other donors' samples.

The chain links TRBV20-1 to TRBJ1-3; perhaps TRBD1 as D (5 bases). Trimming took 5 bases from V and 0 from J, leaving 11 bases between them. CDR1 and CDR2 (germline): DFQATT, SNEGSKA (reference sequence). This CDR3 contains 14 residues. CDR3 DNA: TGCAGTGCTTGGGGCCGGGACTCTGGAAACACCATATATTTT. Its translation: CSAWGRDSGNTIYF.

The genes are TRBV7-9 and TRBJ2-5; 7 bases are shared with TRBD1. The germline V gene encodes CDR1 SEHNR and CDR2 FQNEAQ (reference sequence). V lost 7 bases and J lost 4; bases outside the gene matches: 6. The CDR3 is made up of 13 amino acids. Here the CDR3 DNA reads TGTGCCAGCACTGACAGGGCCCGAGAGACCCAGTACTTC. Residues: CASTDRARETQYF.

Ten or more counts support this clonotype. CDR3 loop: CASSATGGAEAFF. The CDR3, as DNA: TGTGCCAGCAGTGCTACAGGGGGAGCTGAAGCTTTCTTT. The chain couples TRBV6-6 to TRBJ1-1; TRBD1 agrees at 8 bases. J gave up 6 bases and V 5 bases, and 5 bases lay outside the gene matches. The CDR3 covers 13 residues. The germline V gene encodes CDR1 MNHNY and CDR2 SVGAGI (reference sequence).

The chain couples TRBV10-2 to TRBJ2-7; D is perhaps TRBD1 (6 bases). The germline V and J ends were trimmed by 0 bases and 5 bases, with 11 bases remaining between them. CDR1 WSHSY and CDR2 SAAADI come from the germline V gene. This CDR3 is 14 amino acids long. Here the CDR3 DNA reads TGCGCCAGCAGTGAGTCGAACAGGGCCCACGAGCAGTACTTC. Translating it yields CASSESNRAHEQYF.

The chain uses TRBV12-3 or TRBV12-4 and TRBJ1-2; 7 bases are shared with TRBD1. There are 12 residues in the CDR3. The J segment lost 4 bases and the V segment lost 8 bases, leaving 4 bases of the junction unmatched. The CDR3 DNA reads TGTGCCAGCGAGGGACAGATCTATGGCTACACCTTC. Its translation is CASEGQIYGYTF.

The genes are TRBV6-8 and TRBJ2-3, with 7 bases matching TRBD2. This CDR3 is 16 amino acids long. The germline V gene has CDR1 MNHGY and CDR2 SAAAGT. V lost 0 bases, J lost 4 bases, and 7 bases stayed unmatched. For the CDR3, the DNA is TGTGCCAGCAGTTACTCGCTGAGCGGGGTCCCAGATACGCAGTATTTT. Translated, it gives CASSYSLSGVPDTQYF.

This rearrangement joins TRBV5-8 to TRBJ2-7; 7 nucleotides line up with TRBD1. The CDR3 consists of 12 residues. Germline V CDR1 and CDR2: SGHTS, YDEGEE. The V segment lost 10 bases and the J segment 5 bases; nucleotides outside the gene matches: 9. The CDR3 region is CAVRQGSHEQYV. CDR3 DNA sequence: TGTGCCGTTCGACAGGGATCCCACGAGCAGTACGTC.

In its sample, this clonotype was seen many times. V gene TRBV7-2 combines with J gene TRBJ1-3, with D unclear. CDR1 and CDR2 (germline): SGHTA, FQGNSA. CDR3 length equals 13 residues. V was pared by 10 bases and J by 1 base, with 11 bases between. CDR3 loop: CAIWSGSGNTIYF. DNA for the CDR3: TGTGCCATCTGGTCGGGTTCTGGAAACACCATATATTTT. Full variable domain (missing parts from reference TRBV7-2 and TRBJ1-3): GAGVSQSPSNKVTEKGKDVELRCDPISGHTALYWYRQSLGQGLEFLIYFQGNSAPDKSGLPSDRFSAERTGGSVSTLTIQRTQQEDSAVYLCAIWSGSGNTIYFGEGSWLTVV.

The sample holds many counts of this clonotype. The CDR3 region has the DNA TGTGCCAGCAGCTTTCTCGCGCGGGGGGGCCACGATGAGCAGTTCTTC. Amino acid sequence: CASSFLARGGHDEQFF. V usage is TRBV7-2 and J usage is TRBJ2-1, with TRBD2 identical over 9 bases. This CDR3 is 16 amino acids long. J gave up 8 bases and V 3 bases, and 11 bases lay outside the gene matches. Germline CDR1 SGHTA, CDR2 FQGNSA.

A few counts support this clonotype. CDR3 nucleotide sequence: TGTGCCAGCAGCTTAGAGGTAGGACGGTACGAGCAGTACGTC. It codes for CASSLEVGRYEQYV. The chain uses TRBV11-2 and TRBJ2-7, with D hard to call. The V end lost 0 bases, the J end lost 4 bases, and 10 bases lay between the germline ends. Germline values: CDR1 SGHAT, CDR2 FQNNGV. The CDR3 contains 14 residues.